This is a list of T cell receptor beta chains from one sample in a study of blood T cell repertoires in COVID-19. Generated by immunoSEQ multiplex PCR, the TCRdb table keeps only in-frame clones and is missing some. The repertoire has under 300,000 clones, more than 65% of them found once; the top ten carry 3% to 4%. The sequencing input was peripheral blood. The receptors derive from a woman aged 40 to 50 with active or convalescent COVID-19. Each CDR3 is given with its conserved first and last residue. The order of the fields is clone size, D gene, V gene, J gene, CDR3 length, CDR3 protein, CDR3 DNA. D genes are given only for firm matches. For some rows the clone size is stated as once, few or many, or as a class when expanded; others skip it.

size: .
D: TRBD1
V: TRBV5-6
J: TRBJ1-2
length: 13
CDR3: CASSRDRALGYTF
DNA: TGTGCCAGCAGCCGGGACAGGGCTCTTGGCTACACCTTC

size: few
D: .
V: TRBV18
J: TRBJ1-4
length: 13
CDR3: CASSPPTREKLFF
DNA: TGTGCCAGCTCACCACCGACTCGGGAAAAACTGTTTTTT

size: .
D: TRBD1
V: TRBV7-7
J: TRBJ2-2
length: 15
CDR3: CASSPGQGITGELFF
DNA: TGTGCCAGCAGCCCGGGACAGGGGATAACCGGGGAGCTGTTTTTT

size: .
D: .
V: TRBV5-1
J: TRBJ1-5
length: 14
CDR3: CASSPGHNNQPQHF
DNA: TGCGCCAGCAGCCCCGGACATAACAATCAGCCCCAGCATTTT

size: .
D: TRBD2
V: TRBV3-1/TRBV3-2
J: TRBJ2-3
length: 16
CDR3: CASSSFGGAGTDTQYF
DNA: TGTGCCAGCAGCTCCTTCGGGGGGGCCGGGACAGATACGCAGTATTTT

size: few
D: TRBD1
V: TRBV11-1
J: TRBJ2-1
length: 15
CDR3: CASSLRDRYSNEQFF
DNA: TGTGCCAGCAGCCTACGGGACAGGTATTCGAATGAGCAGTTCTTC

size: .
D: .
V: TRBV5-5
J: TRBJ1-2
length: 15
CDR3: CASSLAWAGSNGYTF
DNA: TGTGCCAGCAGCTTGGCCTGGGCGGGGAGTAATGGCTACACCTTC

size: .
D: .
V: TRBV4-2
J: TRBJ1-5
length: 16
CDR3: CASSQEPDSAGQPQHF
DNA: TGTGCCAGCAGCCAAGAGCCTGACAGTGCGGGGCAGCCCCAGCATTTT

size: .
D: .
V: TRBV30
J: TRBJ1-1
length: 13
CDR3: CAWRRASNTEAFF
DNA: TGTGCCTGGAGGCGGGCCTCGAACACTGAAGCTTTCTTT

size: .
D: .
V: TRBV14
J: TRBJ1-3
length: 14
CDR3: CASSQALSGNTIYF
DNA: TGTGCCAGCAGCCAAGCCCTCTCTGGAAACACCATATATTTT

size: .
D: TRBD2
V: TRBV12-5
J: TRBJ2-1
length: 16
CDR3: CASGLYGGGILNEQFF
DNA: TGTGCTAGTGGTTTGTACGGGGGGGGCATATTAAATGAGCAGTTCTTC

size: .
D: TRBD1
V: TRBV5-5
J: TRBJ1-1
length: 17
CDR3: CASSPSGTGDSNTEAFF
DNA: TGTGCCAGCAGCCCTTCCGGGACAGGCGATTCGAACACTGAAGCTTTCTTT

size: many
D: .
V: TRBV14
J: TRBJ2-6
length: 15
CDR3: CASSPSGVGANVLTF
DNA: TGTGCCAGCAGCCCTTCAGGTGTTGGGGCCAACGTCCTGACTTTC

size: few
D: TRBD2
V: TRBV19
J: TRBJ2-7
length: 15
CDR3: CASSSGGGKATRQYF
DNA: TGTGCCAGTAGTTCAGGCGGGGGGAAGGCTACGAGGCAGTACTTC

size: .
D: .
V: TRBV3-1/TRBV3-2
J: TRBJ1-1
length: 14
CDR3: CASSPDRKNTEAFF
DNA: TGTGCCAGCAGCCCAGACAGGAAGAACACTGAAGCTTTCTTT

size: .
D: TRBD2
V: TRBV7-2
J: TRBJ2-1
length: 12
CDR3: CASRGAGGSQFF
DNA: TGTGCCAGCAGGGGAGCGGGGGGGTCGCAGTTCTTC

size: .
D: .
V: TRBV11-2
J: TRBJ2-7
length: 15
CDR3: CASSPIRSNPYEQYF
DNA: TGTGCCAGCAGCCCTATTCGAAGCAACCCCTACGAGCAGTACTTC

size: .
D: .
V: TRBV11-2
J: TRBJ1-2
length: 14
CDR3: CASSLDRRAGGYTF
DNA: TGTGCCAGCAGCTTAGATCGCCGGGCGGGGGGCTACACCTTC

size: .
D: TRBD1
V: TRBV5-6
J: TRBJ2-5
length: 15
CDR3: CASSSGTGPWETQYF
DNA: TGTGCCAGCAGCTCCGGGACAGGGCCGTGGGAGACCCAGTACTTC

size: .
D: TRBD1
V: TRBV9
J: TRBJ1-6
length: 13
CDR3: CASSEGQGAPLHF
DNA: TGTGCCAGCAGCGAGGGACAGGGAGCTCCCCTCCACTTT

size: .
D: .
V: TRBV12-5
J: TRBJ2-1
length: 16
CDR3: CASGLARDGQYPEQFF
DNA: TGTGCTAGTGGTTTGGCGCGGGACGGACAATACCCTGAGCAGTTCTTC

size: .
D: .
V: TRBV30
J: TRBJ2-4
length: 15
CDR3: CAWSRSRGAKNIQYF
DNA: TGTGCCTGGAGTCGCTCAAGGGGAGCCAAAAACATTCAGTACTTC

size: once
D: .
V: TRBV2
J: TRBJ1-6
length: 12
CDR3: CAGRQDNSPLHF
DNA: TGTGCCGGCCGACAGGACAATTCACCCCTCCACTTT

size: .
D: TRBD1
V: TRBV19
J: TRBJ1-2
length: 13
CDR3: CASSPGQFGGYTF
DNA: TGTGCCAGCTCCCCGGGACAGTTTGGAGGCTACACCTTC

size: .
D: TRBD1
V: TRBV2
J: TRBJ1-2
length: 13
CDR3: CASTDRAYYGYTF
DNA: TGTGCCAGCACGGACAGGGCGTATTACGGCTACACCTTC

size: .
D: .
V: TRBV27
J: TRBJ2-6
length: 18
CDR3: CASSSSDRGISGANVLTF
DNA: .

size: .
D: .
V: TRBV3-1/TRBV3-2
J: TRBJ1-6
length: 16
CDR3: CASSQAVLQGNSPLHF
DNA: TGTGCCAGCAGCCAAGCCGTCTTACAGGGTAATTCACCCCTCCACTTT

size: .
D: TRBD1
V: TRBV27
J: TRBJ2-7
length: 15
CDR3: CASSYFGQGAYEQYF
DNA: TGTGCCAGCAGTTATTTTGGACAGGGGGCCTACGAGCAGTACTTC

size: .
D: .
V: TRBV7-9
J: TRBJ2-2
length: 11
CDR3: CASTGAGELFF
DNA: TGTGCCAGCACCGGAGCCGGGGAGCTGTTTTTT

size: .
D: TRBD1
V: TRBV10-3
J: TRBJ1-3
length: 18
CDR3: CAISESGLPGQGLNTIYF
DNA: TGTGCCATCAGTGAGTCTGGATTACCGGGACAGGGGTTAAACACCATATATTTT

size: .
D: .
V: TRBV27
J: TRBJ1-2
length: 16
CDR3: CASSLYSGSTNYGYTF
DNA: TGTGCCAGCAGTTTATATTCAGGGTCAACCAACTATGGCTACACCTTC

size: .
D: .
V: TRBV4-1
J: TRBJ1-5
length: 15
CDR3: CASSQGPLSNQPQHF
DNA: TGCGCCAGCAGCCAAGGGCCCCTTTCCAATCAGCCCCAGCATTTT

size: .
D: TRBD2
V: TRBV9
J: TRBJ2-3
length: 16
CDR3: CASSRTSGGVTDTQYF
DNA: TGTGCCAGCAGCCGGACTAGCGGGGGCGTCACAGATACGCAGTATTTT

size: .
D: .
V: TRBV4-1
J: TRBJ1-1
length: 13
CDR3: CASSHGGGREAFF
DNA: TGCGCCAGCAGCCACGGCGGAGGCAGGGAAGCTTTCTTT

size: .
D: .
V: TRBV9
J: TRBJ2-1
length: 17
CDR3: CASSVEASGAYHNEQFF
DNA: TGTGCCAGCAGCGTAGAGGCCAGTGGGGCCTACCACAATGAGCAGTTCTTC

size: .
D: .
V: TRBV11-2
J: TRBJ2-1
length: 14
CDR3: CASSSIRGAPEQFF
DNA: TGTGCCAGCAGCTCAATACGGGGGGCCCCCGAGCAGTTCTTC

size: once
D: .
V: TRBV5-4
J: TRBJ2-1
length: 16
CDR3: CASSLSRGSSYNEQFF
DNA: TGTGCCAGCAGCTTATCCAGGGGCAGCTCCTACAATGAGCAGTTCTTC

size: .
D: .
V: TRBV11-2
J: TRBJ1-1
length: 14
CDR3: CASSPRAGYTEAFF
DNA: TGTGCCAGCAGCCCCAGGGCAGGGTACACTGAAGCTTTCTTT

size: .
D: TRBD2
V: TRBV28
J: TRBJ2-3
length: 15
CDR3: CASSLDGGAGNTQYF
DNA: TGTGCCAGCAGTTTAGACGGGGGGGCCGGAAATACGCAGTATTTT

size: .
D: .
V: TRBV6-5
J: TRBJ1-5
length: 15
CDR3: CASSPRGRGNQPQHF
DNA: TGTGCCAGCAGTCCGCGGGGAAGGGGCAATCAGCCCCAGCATTTT

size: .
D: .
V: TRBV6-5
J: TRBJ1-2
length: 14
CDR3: CACAAKGGSYGYTF
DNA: TGTGCCTGTGCGGCGAAGGGAGGGAGCTATGGCTACACCTTC

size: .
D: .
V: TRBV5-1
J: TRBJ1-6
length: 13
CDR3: CASSPRERSPLHF
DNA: TGCGCCAGCAGCCCACGGGAACGTTCACCCCTCCACTTT

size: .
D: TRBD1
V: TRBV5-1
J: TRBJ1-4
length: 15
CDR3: CASSLAAGQAEKLFF
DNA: TGCGCCAGCAGCCTGGCAGCTGGACAGGCAGAAAAACTGTTTTTT

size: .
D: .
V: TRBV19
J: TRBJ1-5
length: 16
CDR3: CASSISGQVNNQPQHF
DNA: TGTGCCAGTAGTATCAGTGGGCAGGTGAACAATCAGCCCCAGCATTTT

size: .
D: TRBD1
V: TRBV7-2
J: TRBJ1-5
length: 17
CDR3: CASSSGTGLNSNQPQHF
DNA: TGTGCCAGCAGCTCCGGGACAGGGTTAAATAGCAATCAGCCCCAGCATTTT

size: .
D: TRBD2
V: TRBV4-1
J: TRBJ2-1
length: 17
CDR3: CASSPDPGLGMYNEQFF
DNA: TGCGCCAGCAGCCCAGACCCGGGACTAGGAATGTACAATGAGCAGTTCTTC

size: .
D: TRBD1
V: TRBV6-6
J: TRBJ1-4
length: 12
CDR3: CASRTGSEKLFF
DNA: TGTGCCAGCAGGACAGGGTCGGAAAAACTGTTTTTT

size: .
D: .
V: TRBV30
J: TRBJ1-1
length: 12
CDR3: CAWSRQNTEAFF
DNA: TGTGCCTGGAGTAGACAAAACACTGAAGCTTTCTTT

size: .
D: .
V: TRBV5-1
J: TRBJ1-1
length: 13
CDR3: CASRGPHLTEAFF
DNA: TGCGCCAGCAGGGGGCCCCATCTCACTGAAGCTTTCTTT

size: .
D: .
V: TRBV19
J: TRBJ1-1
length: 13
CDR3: CASSATINTEAFF
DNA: TGTGCCAGTAGTGCGACAATAAACACTGAAGCTTTCTTT

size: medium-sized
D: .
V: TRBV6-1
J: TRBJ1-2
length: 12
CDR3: CASSDRGYGYTF
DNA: TGTGCCAGCAGTGACCGGGGGTATGGCTACACCTTC

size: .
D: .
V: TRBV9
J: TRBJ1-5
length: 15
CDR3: CASSPDGYSNQPQHF
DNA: TGTGCCAGCAGCCCCGACGGGTATAGCAATCAGCCCCAGCATTTT

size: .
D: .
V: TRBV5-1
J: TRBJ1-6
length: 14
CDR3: CASSLGVWNSPLHF
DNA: TGCGCCAGCAGCTTAGGGGTTTGGAATTCACCCCTCCACTTT

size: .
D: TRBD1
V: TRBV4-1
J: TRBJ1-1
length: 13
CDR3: CASSQDVGQGPFF
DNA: TGCGCCAGCAGCCAAGATGTCGGACAGGGTCCTTTCTTT

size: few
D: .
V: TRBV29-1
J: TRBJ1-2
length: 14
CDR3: CSVGGTGVNYGYTF
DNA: TGCAGCGTTGGGGGGACGGGAGTAAACTATGGCTACACCTTC